This entry features one TCR beta chain sequence. The CDR3 has 16 residues. Germline V gene lookup returns CDR1 SGHRS and CDR2 YFSETQ. V lost 0 bases and J lost 4, with 14 bases in between. This entry is derived from a study of T cells after somatic rescue of genetic block. Clones were sequenced by immunoSEQ multiplex PCR, and TCRdb holds only the in-frame ones, with some missing. The profile shows 110,000 or so clones, around nine tenths of them singletons. V usage is TRBV5-1 and J usage is TRBJ2-1, with D unresolved. The sequenced material came from peripheral blood mononuclear cells (PBMCs). The TCR originated in a woman younger than 30. CDR3 nucleotide sequence: TGCGCCAGCAGCTTGGCCGGCAAAGCTACGTACAATGAGCAGTTCTTC. This encodes CASSLAGKATYNEQFF.